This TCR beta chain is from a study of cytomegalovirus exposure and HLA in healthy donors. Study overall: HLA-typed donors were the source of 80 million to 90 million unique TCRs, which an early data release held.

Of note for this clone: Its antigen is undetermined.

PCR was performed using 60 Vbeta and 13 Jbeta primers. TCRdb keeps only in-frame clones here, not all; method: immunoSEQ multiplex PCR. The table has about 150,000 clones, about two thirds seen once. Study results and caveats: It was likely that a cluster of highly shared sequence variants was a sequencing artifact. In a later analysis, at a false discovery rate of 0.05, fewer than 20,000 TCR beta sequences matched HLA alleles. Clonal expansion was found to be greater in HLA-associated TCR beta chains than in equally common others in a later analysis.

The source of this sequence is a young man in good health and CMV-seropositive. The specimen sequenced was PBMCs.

The CDR3 region has the DNA TGTGCCAGCAGTGTAAAGCGGAACACCGGGGAGCTGTTTTTT. Amino acid sequence: CASSVKRNTGELFF. The rearrangement joins TRBV2 to TRBJ2-2, with D unclear. The V and J ends lost 4 bases and 1 base respectively, with 7 bases between them. The length of the CDR3 is 14 residues. Germline-derived CDR1 and CDR2 are SNHLY and FYNNEI.